The clone carrying this TCR beta chain was seen just once. The sample is drawn from a study of resident and recirculating memory T cells in vitiligo. Study-wide background: Epidermis came from shave biopsies of lesional and nonlesional sites, plus PBMCs.

The CDR3 spans 14 residues. Trimming took off 1 base at V and 4 bases at J, with 11 bases between the two ends. The germline V gene encodes CDR1 LGHNA and CDR2 YNFKEQ. Repertoires were generated with immunoSEQ multiplex PCR, while TCRdb's copy carries only in-frame clones and drops some. The sample has tens of thousands of clones, just over 90% seen once; the top ten hold just under 5%. This chain connects TRBV4-2 to TRBJ2-7; D is undetermined. Sequenced input: blood. This TCR was recovered from a male donor with vitiligo. CDR3: CASSQGSGPYEQYF. CDR3 in DNA: TGTGCCAGCAGCCAAGGATCAGGCCCGTACGAGCAGTACTTC.